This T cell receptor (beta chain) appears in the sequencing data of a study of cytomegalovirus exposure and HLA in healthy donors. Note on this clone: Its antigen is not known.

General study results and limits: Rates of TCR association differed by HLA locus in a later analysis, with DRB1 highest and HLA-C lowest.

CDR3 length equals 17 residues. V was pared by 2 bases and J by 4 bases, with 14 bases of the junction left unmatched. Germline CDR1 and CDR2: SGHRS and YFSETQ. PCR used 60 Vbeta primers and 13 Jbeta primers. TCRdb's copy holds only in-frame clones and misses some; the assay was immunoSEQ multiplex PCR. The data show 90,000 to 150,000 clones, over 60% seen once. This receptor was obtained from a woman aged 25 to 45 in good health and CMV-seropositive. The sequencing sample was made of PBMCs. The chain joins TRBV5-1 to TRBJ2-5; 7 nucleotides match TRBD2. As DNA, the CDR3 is TGCGCCAGCAGCTTTTCACGTTTCGGCGCGGGGGTAGAGACCCAGTACTTC. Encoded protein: CASSFSRFGAGVETQYF.